These T cell receptor beta chains were read from a single sample in a study of blood T cell repertoires in COVID-19. The method was immunoSEQ multiplex PCR; TCRdb's version includes in-frame clones alone and lacks a portion of them. Altogether about 310,000 clones are present, roughly nine tenths being singletons, with the ten largest covering about 2%. Sequenced: peripheral blood. Receptor source: a man younger than 35 with active or convalescent COVID-19. CDR3s include the opening cysteine and the closing phenylalanine or tryptophan. A D gene is named only where the DNA matches it firmly. Some rows mark clone size as missing; the rest say once, few, many or name a class of expanded clone.

V	size	length	D	J	DNA	CDR3
TRBV14	few	19	TRBD2	TRBJ2-1	TGTGCCAGCAGCCAAGATCCCGGGACTAGCGGGGGGCGGTACAATGAGCAGTTCTTC	CASSQDPGTSGGRYNEQFF
TRBV24-1	NA	15	NA	TRBJ1-3	TGTGCCACCAGTCCCGACATACCCTCTGGAAACACCATATATTTT	CATSPDIPSGNTIYF
TRBV18	NA	16	NA	TRBJ2-1	TGTGCCAGCTCAATCCGGGACTCGACACTTGAGGATGAGCAGTTCTTC	CASSIRDSTLEDEQFF
TRBV5-1	NA	15	TRBD1	TRBJ1-1	TGCGCCAGCAGCTACAAGACAGGGGTCAACACTGAAGCTTTCTTT	CASSYKTGVNTEAFF
TRBV7-9	NA	14	NA	TRBJ2-7	TGTGCCAGCAGCTTTCAAAGGGGAGCGGGTGAGCAGTACTTC	CASSFQRGAGEQYF
TRBV20-1	NA	14	TRBD2	TRBJ2-3	TGCAGTGCTAGTACGGGGGGGCAGGGAGATACGCAGTATTTT	CSASTGGQGDTQYF
TRBV18	NA	13	NA	TRBJ2-7	TGTGCCAGCTCACCACGAGACTCGTACGAGCAGTACTTC	CASSPRDSYEQYF
TRBV6-1	NA	14	NA	TRBJ2-2	TGTGCCAGCAGTGAAAACCGGGGCACCGGGGAGCTGTTTTTT	CASSENRGTGELFF
TRBV9	few	14	TRBD2	TRBJ2-1	TGTGCCAGCAGCCCTCTTAGCGGGAGAGATAATCAGTTCTTC	CASSPLSGRDNQFF
TRBV5-1	NA	13	TRBD1	TRBJ1-1	TGCGCCAGCAGCTCGGGACAGGGGGATCAGGCTTTCTTT	CASSSGQGDQAFF